This is a list of T cell receptor beta chains from one sample in a study of regulatory T cells in long-lasting Graves disease. MiXCR was run by TCRdb on the multiplex PCR reads, yielding one entry per CDR3 protein. The sample has about 470,000 distinct CDR3 sequences, roughly 21% seen once; the top ten hold more than 6%. Sequenced here: peripheral blood mononuclear cells (PBMCs), sampled when the disease was refractory, from a patient treated with antithyroid drugs. The source of these receptors is a female donor with Graves disease. The CDR3 runs from the conserved cysteine through the conserved F or W. The D gene is left open where the match is weak. The listing skips clone size in some rows; elsewhere it reads once, few, many or a size class.

CDR3nt	CDR3aa	abundance	d_gene	j_gene	v_gene
TGCAGTGCTAGAGTCAAAGCGGGAGGATACAATGAGCAGTTCTTC	CSARVKAGGYNEQFF	NA	TRBD2	TRBJ2-1	TRBV20-1
TGTGCCAGCAGCGTATCCGATAGCAATCAGCCCCAGCATTTT	CASSVSDSNQPQHF	few	NA	TRBJ1-5	TRBV9
TGCAGTGCTAGAGATCCCTCGTTGGGGGGCAATCAGCCCCAGCATTTT	CSARDPSLGGNQPQHF	NA	NA	TRBJ1-5	TRBV20-1
TGCAGTGCCGACAGGGGGGAGACCCAGTACTTC	CSADRGETQYF	NA	TRBD1	TRBJ2-5	TRBV20-1
TGTGCCAGTAGAACTAGCGGATACCAAGAGACCCAGTACTTC	CASRTSGYQETQYF	many	TRBD2	TRBJ2-5	TRBV19
TGTGCCAGCAACTCCCAGGGGTTCAATCAGCCCCAGCATTTT	CASNSQGFNQPQHF	few	NA	TRBJ1-5	TRBV6-1
TGTGCCAGCTCACCAGAGGGACATCAGTATGGCTACACCTTC	CASSPEGHQYGYTF	NA	NA	TRBJ1-2	TRBV18
TGTGCCAGCAGCTTGGGCAGGGCCCCTGGAAACACCATATATTTT	CASSLGRAPGNTIYF	NA	NA	TRBJ1-3	TRBV5-6
TGTGCCAGCAGCTTAATTAGCGTCTACCAAGAGACCCAGTACTTC	CASSLISVYQETQYF	many	NA	TRBJ2-5	TRBV7-2
TGTGCCAGCAGTCAAAGGCGGGACTCCTACGAGCAGTACTTC	CASSQRRDSYEQYF	many	NA	TRBJ2-7	TRBV28
TGTGCCAGCAGCCCATGGGACAGCTATGGCTACACCTTC	CASSPWDSYGYTF	many	TRBD1	TRBJ1-2	TRBV11-1
TGTGCCAGCTCCCACCTCGGGGCGGGATACGAGCAGTACTTC	CASSHLGAGYEQYF	few	NA	TRBJ2-7	TRBV28
TGCGCCAGCAGCTTGAGGTCACTACGAACCCCTGAGCAGTTCTTC	CASSLRSLRTPEQFF	NA	NA	TRBJ2-1	TRBV5-1
TGTGCCATCAGCCCCGGACAGATGAACACTGAAGCTTTCTTT	CAISPGQMNTEAFF	many	NA	TRBJ1-1	TRBV10-3
TGTGCCAGCAGCCTCGGGACAGGGCCCAGCTACACCTTC	CASSLGTGPSYTF	NA	TRBD1	TRBJ1-2	TRBV7-8
TGCAGCGTTGAAGATATGCAGAAGGACTATGGCTACACCTTC	CSVEDMQKDYGYTF	NA	NA	TRBJ1-2	TRBV29-1
TGCAGCGTTGAAGGGACAGCTCCGAGATATGGCTACACCTTC	CSVEGTAPRYGYTF	many	NA	TRBJ1-2	TRBV29-1
TGTGCCAGCAGTTTATGGGGCAGCAGGGAAGATGGCTACACCTTC	CASSLWGSREDGYTF	many	NA	TRBJ1-2	TRBV28
TGTGCCACCTCGGGGGTGTTGGGAAAAGCTTTCTTT	CATSGVLGKAFF	NA	NA	TRBJ1-1	TRBV12-3/TRBV12-4
TGTGCCAGCAGTCTGCAGCCGCGGGGCGAGCAGTACTTC	CASSLQPRGEQYF	few	NA	TRBJ2-7	TRBV7-3
TGTGCCAGCAGTTTAGTGCAGTCAGCCTACTTAGACATGAACACTGAAGCTTTCTTT	CASSLVQSAYLDMNTEAFF	many	NA	TRBJ1-1	TRBV28
TGTGCCACTAGGCCCCAAAAGACAGATACGCAGTATTTT	CATRPQKTDTQYF	NA	NA	TRBJ2-3	TRBV6-2/TRBV6-3